This TCR beta chain was sequenced during a study of blood T cell repertoires in COVID-19. Study details: PBMCs, B-cell-depleted T cells, or T cells were the source of the cDNA or gDNA that made up the material.

Recovery meant two consecutive negative NP/OP PCR tests, professional clearance, or resolved symptoms. V gave up 1 base and J gave up 0 bases; unmatched junction bases: 8. CDR1 SGHAT and CDR2 FQNNGV come from the germline V gene. The CDR3 has 17 amino acids. Original data processing: Amplified reference gene primers provided the basis for estimating nucleated cell counts. Clones were sequenced by immunoSEQ multiplex PCR, and TCRdb holds only the in-frame ones, with some missing. V, J and clone size derive from that table, while D and trimming were established from the DNA sequence. The sample comprises some 300,000 clones, less than 90% of which are singletons, and approximately 0.99% rests with the top ten.

Sequences were obtained from PBMCs or T cells enriched from blood (not recorded which). The chain has TRBV11-2 and TRBJ1-2; 7 nucleotides line up with TRBD1. This TCR was sampled from a woman aged 30 to 39 who had recovered from COVID-19. The CDR3 is CASSLGWGTEANYGYTF. CDR3 DNA: TGTGCCAGCAGCTTAGGATGGGGGACAGAAGCTAACTATGGCTACACCTTC.